Below are 15 T cell receptor beta chains sequenced from a single sample in a study of T cell clonality in common variable immunodeficiency. Notes on the study in general: Common variable immunodeficiency TCR beta sequences reportedly had fewer deletions and N-nucleotide insertions.

No antigen is known for these receptors. The repertoire was sequenced with immunoSEQ multiplex PCR; TCRdb's copy has only in-frame clones and lacks some. This sample comprises 32,000 or so clones, none seen once only. Sequencing used peripheral blood mononuclear cells. Receptors were obtained from a human donor with common variable immunodeficiency.

In regard to this clone: The CDR3 end is not reached by the read, which stops 3 residues before it; the germline J gene fills it in. The J gene is TRBJ2-3, the V gene TRBV30; maybe TRBD2 (6 bases). The CDR3 loop spans 12 amino acids. V lost 3 bases to trimming and J lost 7 bases, with 11 bases between them. Germline V gene lookup returns CDR1 GTSNPN and CDR2 SVGIG (reference sequence). The covered CDR3 bases are TGTGCCTGGAGGGGGGGTGGATATACG. Residues: CAWRGGGYT. The full-length CDR3 reads as CAWRGGGYTQYF.

Judged by abundance, this clone is medium-sized. Coverage ceases 3 residues before the CDR3 finishes, and the germline J gene fills in the end. The rearrangement uses TRBV2 and TRBJ1-2; TRBD1 might be the D (5 bases). The CDR3 length is 18 residues. CDR1 is SNHLY, CDR2 FYNNEI, per germline. Deletions cut 2 bases from V and 3 bases from J, with 22 bases between. The CDR3 protein is CASSESATGLYLHYGYTF. The CDR3 DNA, read in part, is TGTGCCAGCAGTGAATCGGCCACAGGATTATATCTACACTATGGC.

In the case of this clone: The CDR3 extends 3 residues past the end of the read, so its final part is completed from the germline J gene. The rearrangement joins TRBV7-9 to TRBJ2-1; D unresolved. V was cut by 5 bases and J by 5 bases, with 7 bases left in between. This CDR3 is 12 amino acids long. Germline loops: CDR1 SEHNR, CDR2 FQNEAQ (reference sequence). The CDR3 bases that were read are TGTGCCAGCAGCGCGACACACAATGAG. Translation: CASSATHNE. The CDR3 in its entirety is CASSATHNEQFF.

As concerns this clone: The CDR3 goes on 3 residues after the read ends, and that part is filled in from the germline J gene. The chain employs TRBV2 and TRBJ2-7; TRBD1 matches 9 bases. Germline assignment: CDR1 SNHLY and CDR2 FYNNEI. The CDR3 has 15 residues. The V segment lost 6 bases and the J segment 4 bases; nucleotides outside the gene matches: 10. The sequenced part of the CDR3 DNA is TGTGCCAGCAGCGACCGGGACAGGGACCCTTACGAG. It translates to CASSDRDRDPYE. Given in full, the CDR3 is CASSDRDRDPYEQYF.

This clone was found many times. The sequenced fragment ends 3 residues before the CDR3 boundary, so the rest is inferred from the germline J gene. The chain recombines TRBV30 with TRBJ2-7; 11 nucleotides line up with TRBD2. Germline V CDR1 and CDR2: GTSNPN, SVGIG (reference sequence). V dropped 3 bases and J dropped 1; count of bases not matched to a gene: 2. The CDR3 covers 14 residues. The CDR3 loop is CAWRVAGGSYEQYF. Partial CDR3 DNA: TGTGCCTGGAGGGTAGCGGGGGGGTCCTACGAG.

This clone is classed as medium-sized. The read terminates 3 residues ahead of where the CDR3 ends, so the germline J gene completes it. V and J are TRBV30 and TRBJ2-3; 8 positions match TRBD1. The J segment lost 2 bases and the V segment lost 8 bases, leaving 3 bases of the junction unmatched. CDR1 and CDR2 (germline): GTSNPN, SVGIG (reference sequence). The CDR3 contains 12 residues. The CDR3 loop is CAHRGTTDTQYF. CDR3 bases read: TGTGCCCACAGGGGGACCACAGATACG.

In its sample, this clone was seen many times. The read comes to an end 3 residues before the CDR3 does, leaving the germline J gene to fill in the end. This rearrangement joins TRBV5-1 to TRBJ2-2, with TRBD1 matching 10 bases. V gave up 3 bases and J gave up 5 bases; unmatched junction bases: 7. Germline loops: CDR1 SGHRS, CDR2 YFSETQ. This CDR3 region has 16 residues. CDR3 DNA (partial): TGCGCCAGCAGCTCTACGGGACAGGGGATTACCGGGGAG. This sequence encodes CASSSTGQGITGE. The entire CDR3 sequence reads CASSSTGQGITGELFF.

Turning to this clone: The read halts 3 residues ahead of the CDR3 end, with the missing end drawn from the germline J gene. This chain uses TRBV2 with TRBJ2-3; 9 nucleotides line up with TRBD2. Unmatched junction bases numbered 10, after V lost 7 bases and J lost 2 bases. The CDR3 extends over 16 amino acids. Germline V lookup: CDR1 SNHLY, CDR2 FYNNEI. CDR3 protein: CASMGMAGGFTDTQYF. The DNA read from the CDR3 is TGTGCCAGCATGGGTATGGCGGGGGGGTTCACAGATACG. The full variable domain, with the rest looked up from reference TRBV2 and TRBJ2-3, is EPEVTQTPSHQVTQMGQEVILRCVPISNHLYFYWYRQILGQKVEFLVSFYNNEISEKSEIFDDQFSVERPDGSNFTLKIRSTKLEDSAMYFCASMGMAGGFTDTQYFGPGTRLTVL.

To note about this clone: The sequence runs out 3 residues before the end of the CDR3; the remainder is reconstructed from the germline J gene. Other DNA sequences in the same sample also yield this CDR3. This chain uses TRBV19 with TRBJ2-5, with TRBD1 matching 7 bases. The CDR3 runs to 12 residues. After removal of 3 bases from V and 5 bases from J, the junction contained 0 bases not matched to a gene. From germline, CDR1 is LNHDA and CDR2 SQIVND (reference sequence). The CDR3 sequence is CASSIRGETQYF. The covered CDR3 bases are TGTGCCAGTAGTATCAGGGGGGAGACC.

This clone was seen a few times. The read ends 3 residues shy of where the CDR3 ends; the end is completed using the germline J gene. The chain employs TRBV7-8 and TRBJ2-1; 9 bases agree with TRBD1. CDR1 is SGHVS and CDR2 is FQNEAQ in the germline V gene. J lost 6 bases, V lost 4 bases, and 13 bases had no gene match. The CDR3 spans 17 residues. The sequenced part of the CDR3 DNA is TGTGCCAGCAGCTCCTTAATCAGGACAGGGGACAGCAATGAG. It codes for CASSSLIRTGDSNE. The entire CDR3 is CASSSLIRTGDSNEQFF.

Worth noting for this clone: The read stops 3 residues short of the end of the CDR3; the missing end is completed from the germline J gene. V and J are TRBV19 and TRBJ1-5, with 11 bases matching TRBD1. Germline V gene sequence: CDR1 LNHDA, CDR2 SQIVND (reference sequence). Trimming took 1 base from V and 1 from J; bases not matched to a gene: 6. CDR3 length: 18 amino acids. The sequenced part of the CDR3 DNA is TGTGCCAGTAGTATAGCCCCCGGACAGGGGGCCAGCAATCAGCCC. Translating gives CASSIAPGQGASNQP. The CDR3 in full is CASSIAPGQGASNQPQHF.

This clone was seen a few times. The CDR3 goes on 3 residues after the read ends, and that part is filled in from the germline J gene. The gene calls are TRBV2 and TRBJ2-3, with 9 bases identical to TRBD1. Looked up from germline, CDR1 is SNHLY and CDR2 is FYNNEI. CDR3 length equals 15 residues. With 4 bases clipped from V and 4 bases from J, the junction kept 6 bases outside the gene matches. CDR3 bases read: TGTGCCAGCAGTGTAGGGACAGGGACCGCAGATACG. As protein: CASSVGTGTADT. The whole CDR3 sequence is CASSVGTGTADTQYF.

In its sample, this clone was seen many times. The read ends 3 residues early relative to the CDR3; the germline J gene fills the gap. This sequence joins TRBV29-1 and TRBJ2-5; 11 nucleotides agree with TRBD2. The CDR3 is made up of 14 amino acids. Germline values: CDR1 SQVTM, CDR2 ANQGSEA. Trimming took 6 bases from V and 1 from J; bases not matched to a gene: 4. The CDR3 DNA, read in part, is TGCAGCGTGTTAGCGGGGGGGTTCCAAGAGACC. Translated: CSVLAGGFQET. The whole CDR3 region reads CSVLAGGFQETQYF.

Ten or more counts support this clone. The sequenced fragment ends 3 residues before the CDR3 boundary, so the rest is inferred from the germline J gene. The gene calls are TRBV7-2 and TRBJ1-2; no clear D. The CDR3 length is 14 residues. Trimming removed 2 bases at V and 0 bases at J, with 7 bases between. Germline V gene lookup returns CDR1 SGHTA and CDR2 FQGNSA. The chain's CDR3 is CASSLSAANYGYTF. Incomplete CDR3 DNA: TGTGCCAGCAGCTTAAGCGCAGCTAACTATGGC.

Regarding this clone: The read falls 3 residues short of the CDR3 end, and the missing part is taken from the germline J gene. The rearrangement links TRBV6-4 to TRBJ2-1; 10 bases align to TRBD2. The V and J ends lost 3 bases and 4 bases, in that order; junction bases with no gene match: 6. Germline CDR1 reads MRHNA; CDR2 reads SNTAGT. This CDR3 has 16 residues. The DNA read from the CDR3 is TGTGCCAGCAGTGAGAGCGGGGGGGCCCTTTACAATGAG. This gives the protein CASSESGGALYNE. The entire CDR3 protein reads CASSESGGALYNEQFF.